This T cell receptor (beta chain) comes out of a study of identical twins. Template switching introduced a universal primer site, and the cDNA bore unique molecular identifiers. TCRdb itself ran the 5' RACE reads through MiXCR, one entry per CDR3 protein. This repertoire shows about 890,000 distinct CDR3 sequences, approximately 13% found once; its top ten account for roughly 1.6%. There are many counts of this clonotype. Its antigen is unknown. From germline, CDR1 is SGHAT and CDR2 FQDESV (reference sequence). Trimming pared 2 bases from V and 2 bases from J, leaving 19 bases between. This CDR3 region has 18 residues. All of the donors were Caucasians in good health. Findings and caveats of the study: Shared out-of-frame alpha sequences (those common to twins) showed excess low generation probability.

The same data also went into a second study, on yellow fever vaccine responses in identical twins.

This TCR came from a woman younger than 30 in good health. Material for sequencing was PBMCs. V is TRBV11-1 and J is TRBJ1-3; D not certain. In nucleotides, the CDR3 is TGTGCCAGCAGCTTACTTAAAGGAAAAGTGGAGCCTGGAAACACCATATATTTT. Its translation is CASSLLKGKVEPGNTIYF. Supplemented by reference TRBV11-1 and TRBJ1-3, the full variable domain reads EAEVAQSPRYKITEKSQAVAFWCDPISGHATLYWYRQILGQGPELLVQFQDESVVDDSQLPKDRFSAERLKGVDSTLKIQPAELGDSAMYLCASSLLKGKVEPGNTIYFGEGSWLTVV.